This entry concerns a single T cell receptor beta chain. The target of this receptor is not known. The CDR3 goes from the cysteine to the phenylalanine over 15 residues. The DNA is not on file. TCRdb lists the instrument as Illumina HiSeq 2000. The TCR beta cDNA libraries were made using 5'RACE template switching, a step that added both a universal primer site and unique molecular identifiers. cDNA synthesis was primed from the TCR beta constant segment and was followed by two successive PCR amplification steps. On the study's bioinformatics: Reads were demultiplexed and grouped by UMI with MIGEC, and clonotypes were assembled and quantified with MiTCR. To exclude erroneous sequences, any TCR cDNA sequence not supported by at least two reads was discarded. The tcR package was used for downstream repertoire analysis, and clonotypes were matched between fractions using CDR3 nucleotide sequence together with V segment. VDJmatch was used to annotate antigen specificity against VDJdb, with one amino acid substitution in CDR3 permitted. TCRdb reprocessed the reads and assigns one entry to each CDR3 protein sequence, leaving out DNA. The authors' filters were not applied to this entry. This specimen's table enumerates 350,000 to 500,000 distinct CDR3 sequences. Approximately 6.8% of the sample belongs to the ten largest clones.

This sample was taken from a study of T cells expressing NK-cell markers (dated by TCRdb to the early 2020s). About the investigation overall: Three sorted T-cell subsets (CD3+CD56+NKG2C+, CD3+CD56+NKG2C- and CD3+CD56-NKG2C+) from under ten donors had their TCR beta-chain repertoires profiled. Seven of the eight sequenced donors were HCMV-seropositive and one was HCMV-seronegative. Sequencing of the libraries produced 2 x 150 bp reads on Illumina HiSeq 2000/2500, MiSeq or NextSeq. All eight donors whose samples were sequenced were randomly selected healthy volunteers, three of them men and five women. General findings and caveats noted by the study authors: Those dominant clonotypes were again the most abundant among CD3+CD56-NKG2C+ cells in a few donors, at about 25-60.1%. Whether the expanded NKG2C-expressing T cell clones were specific for HCMV antigens remained unclear. For five or six donors, the dominant CD3+CD56+NKG2C+ clonotypes were among the top 10 CD8+ clonotypes and accounted for roughly 1.0-8% of CD8+ T cells.

A commercial ELISA kit detecting HCMV-specific IgG in serum was used to determine HCMV serostatus. Peripheral blood mononuclear cells were isolated from blood by Ficoll density gradient centrifugation. The source of this sequence is a woman between 18 and 75 years old in good health. This sequence uses TRBV12-3 or TRBV12-4 and TRBJ2-1; the D gene TCRdb calls, TRBD2, cannot be checked with no DNA. Sequencing input: blood T cells: a sorted CD56 or NKG2C T cell subset, CD4+ or CD8+ T cells, or bulk PBMC T cells (not recorded which). The CDR3 corresponds to CASGPLGLYYNEQFF.